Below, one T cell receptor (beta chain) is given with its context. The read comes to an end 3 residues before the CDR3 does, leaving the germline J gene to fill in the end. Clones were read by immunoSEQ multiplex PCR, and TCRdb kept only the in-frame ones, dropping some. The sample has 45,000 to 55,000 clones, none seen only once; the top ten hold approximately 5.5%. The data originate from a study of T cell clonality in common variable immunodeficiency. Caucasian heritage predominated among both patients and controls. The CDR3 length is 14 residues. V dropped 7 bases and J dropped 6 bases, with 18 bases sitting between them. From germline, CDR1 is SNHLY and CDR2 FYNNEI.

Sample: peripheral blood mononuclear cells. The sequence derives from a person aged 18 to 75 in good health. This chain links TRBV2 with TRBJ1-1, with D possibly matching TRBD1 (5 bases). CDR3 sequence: CASIPLIGGSEAFF. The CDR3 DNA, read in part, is TGTGCCAGCATCCCACTCATTGGGGGGTCTGAA.